This T cell receptor beta chain was found in a study of shared clonotypes between healthy human individuals. This clone is a singleton in its sample. The antigen remains unidentified. Study-level points and caveats: Clonotypes which were not shared had lower generation probabilities than clonotypes that all four donors shared.

With 0 bases clipped from V and 2 bases from J, the junction kept 9 bases outside the gene matches. The CDR3 is 18 amino acids. In germline, CDR1 is SGHRS, CDR2 YFSETQ. Genomic DNA belonging to each subset was distributed in equal measure over several immunoSEQ plates. Assay: immunoSEQ multiplex PCR; the TCRdb copy retains only in-frame clones and omits some. Seen here are about 1.5 million clones, approximately 98% observed once, and the top ten hold approximately 0.44%. The chain recombines TRBV5-1 with TRBJ2-3; 10 bases agree with TRBD2. Material: naive CD4+ T cells sorted from blood. The subset denotes: CD45RA+ positively selected. This TCR was recovered from a man aged 30-40 years in good health. CDR3 sequence: CASSLVRLAGVSTDTQYF. In DNA form, the CDR3 reads TGCGCCAGCAGCTTGGTGCGGCTAGCGGGAGTGTCCACAGATACGCAGTATTTT.